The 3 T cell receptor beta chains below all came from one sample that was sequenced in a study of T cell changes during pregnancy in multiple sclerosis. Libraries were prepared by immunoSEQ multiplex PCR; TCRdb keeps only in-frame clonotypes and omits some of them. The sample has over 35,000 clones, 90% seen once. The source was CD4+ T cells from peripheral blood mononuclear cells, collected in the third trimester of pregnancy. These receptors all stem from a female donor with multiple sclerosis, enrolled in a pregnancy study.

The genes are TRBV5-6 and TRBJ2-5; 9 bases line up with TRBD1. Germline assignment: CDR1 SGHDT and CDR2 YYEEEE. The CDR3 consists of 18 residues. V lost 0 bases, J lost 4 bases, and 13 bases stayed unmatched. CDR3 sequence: CASSLGDRAWVMGETQYF. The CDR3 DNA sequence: TGTGCCAGCAGCTTGGGGGACAGGGCTTGGGTTATGGGAGAGACCCAGTACTTC.

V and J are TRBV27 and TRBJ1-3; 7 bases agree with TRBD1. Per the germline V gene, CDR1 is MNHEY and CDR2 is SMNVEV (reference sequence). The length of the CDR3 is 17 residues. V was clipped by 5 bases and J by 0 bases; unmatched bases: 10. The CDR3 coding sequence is TGTGCCAGCAGTCCCTACAGGGGTCAGAGCTCTGGAAACACCATATATTTT. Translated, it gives CASSPYRGQSSGNTIYF.

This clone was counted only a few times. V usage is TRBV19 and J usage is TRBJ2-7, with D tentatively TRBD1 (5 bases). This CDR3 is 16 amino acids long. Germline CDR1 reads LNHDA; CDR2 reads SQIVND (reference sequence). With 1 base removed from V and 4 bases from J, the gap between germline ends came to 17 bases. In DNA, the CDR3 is TGTGCCAGTAGTATAGTTACAGGACCCTCGCGGTACGAGCAGTACTTC. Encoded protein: CASSIVTGPSRYEQYF.